This is a list of T cell receptor beta chains from one sample in a study of blood T cell repertoires in COVID-19. Only in-frame clones appear in the TCRdb table, and some are missing; sequencing was by immunoSEQ multiplex PCR. There are around 300,000 clones in the sample; roughly 86% occur only once, and about 2.2% lies in the top ten. Sequences were obtained from peripheral blood. The receptors stem from a woman in her twenties or thirties who had recovered from COVID-19. The CDR3 runs from the conserved cysteine through the conserved F or W. Each record gives: J gene, V gene, CDR3 length, D gene, CDR3 protein. D genes are given only for firm matches.

J gene: TRBJ2-3
V gene: TRBV7-2
CDR3 length: 15
D gene: TRBD1
CDR3 protein: CASSDTRDRADTQYF

J gene: TRBJ1-6
V gene: TRBV4-2
CDR3 length: 15
D gene: TRBD1
CDR3 protein: CASSQDDRGSSPLHF

J gene: TRBJ1-1
V gene: TRBV19
CDR3 length: 12
D gene: TRBD1
CDR3 protein: CASTMTGTEAFF

J gene: TRBJ2-7
V gene: TRBV28
CDR3 length: 14
D gene: NA
CDR3 protein: CASSVYRDNYEQYF

J gene: TRBJ2-3
V gene: TRBV19
CDR3 length: 16
D gene: TRBD2
CDR3 protein: CASSMNPAGVFDTQYF

J gene: TRBJ2-4
V gene: TRBV4-3
CDR3 length: 12
D gene: NA
CDR3 protein: CASSQDWGLQYF

J gene: TRBJ2-7
V gene: TRBV6-5
CDR3 length: 15
D gene: NA
CDR3 protein: CASRGGGLGDYEQYF

J gene: TRBJ2-7
V gene: TRBV28
CDR3 length: 12
D gene: TRBD2
CDR3 protein: CASYRGGHEQYF

J gene: TRBJ2-7
V gene: TRBV4-1
CDR3 length: 17
D gene: NA
CDR3 protein: CASSQDVRDSYSYEQYF

J gene: TRBJ2-7
V gene: TRBV2
CDR3 length: 14
D gene: TRBD2
CDR3 protein: CASTSGSLSYEQYF

J gene: TRBJ1-5
V gene: TRBV28
CDR3 length: 15
D gene: TRBD1
CDR3 protein: CASSPRDRAAQPQHF

J gene: TRBJ2-7
V gene: TRBV4-1
CDR3 length: 15
D gene: TRBD2
CDR3 protein: CASSQFREEFYEQYF

J gene: TRBJ2-7
V gene: TRBV28
CDR3 length: 13
D gene: NA
CDR3 protein: CASSATSLHEQYF

J gene: TRBJ2-2
V gene: TRBV4-3
CDR3 length: 18
D gene: TRBD2
CDR3 protein: CASSQGTSGMTNTGELFF

J gene: TRBJ2-3
V gene: TRBV25-1
CDR3 length: 17
D gene: TRBD2
CDR3 protein: CASSEGLADFSTDTQYF

J gene: TRBJ2-1
V gene: TRBV7-9
CDR3 length: 12
D gene: NA
CDR3 protein: CASSLGLNEQFF

J gene: TRBJ1-1
V gene: TRBV4-1
CDR3 length: 14
D gene: NA
CDR3 protein: CASSHRVGETEAFF

J gene: TRBJ2-2
V gene: TRBV7-3
CDR3 length: 16
D gene: TRBD2
CDR3 protein: CASRPPGLASAGELFF

J gene: TRBJ1-6
V gene: TRBV27
CDR3 length: 15
D gene: NA
CDR3 protein: CASSFRDRYNSPLHF

J gene: TRBJ2-1
V gene: TRBV28
CDR3 length: 15
D gene: TRBD1
CDR3 protein: CASSLGTGAYNEQFF

J gene: TRBJ1-3
V gene: TRBV11-2
CDR3 length: 17
D gene: NA
CDR3 protein: CASSLGRGDGTGNTIYF

J gene: TRBJ1-5
V gene: TRBV27
CDR3 length: 12
D gene: NA
CDR3 protein: CASSPRDQPQHF

J gene: TRBJ2-3
V gene: TRBV27
CDR3 length: 15
D gene: TRBD2
CDR3 protein: CASNSGLAGADTQYF

J gene: TRBJ2-3
V gene: TRBV9
CDR3 length: 15
D gene: NA
CDR3 protein: CASSEGRQPSDTQYF

J gene: TRBJ2-4
V gene: TRBV28
CDR3 length: 16
D gene: NA
CDR3 protein: CASTSSGRAPQNIQYF

J gene: TRBJ1-4
V gene: TRBV4-3
CDR3 length: 15
D gene: NA
CDR3 protein: CASSQEGYGNEKLFF

J gene: TRBJ2-1
V gene: TRBV5-5
CDR3 length: 15
D gene: TRBD2
CDR3 protein: CASSISGGPYNEQFF

J gene: TRBJ1-1
V gene: TRBV3-1/TRBV3-2
CDR3 length: 17
D gene: TRBD1
CDR3 protein: CASRTTGGARMNTEAFF

J gene: TRBJ2-7
V gene: TRBV28
CDR3 length: 16
D gene: TRBD2
CDR3 protein: CASSLGLAVFSYEQYF

J gene: TRBJ1-1
V gene: TRBV5-1
CDR3 length: 12
D gene: NA
CDR3 protein: CASSLDSQEAFF

J gene: TRBJ2-1
V gene: TRBV5-1
CDR3 length: 16
D gene: TRBD1
CDR3 protein: CASSLVTGPGINEQFF

J gene: TRBJ2-2
V gene: TRBV3-1/TRBV3-2
CDR3 length: 14
D gene: NA
CDR3 protein: CASSQVCPTGELFF

J gene: TRBJ2-7
V gene: TRBV7-9
CDR3 length: 13
D gene: NA
CDR3 protein: CASSLSVGYEQYF

J gene: TRBJ2-3
V gene: TRBV18
CDR3 length: 18
D gene: TRBD2
CDR3 protein: CASSPQRGDRSGAITQYF

J gene: TRBJ1-2
V gene: TRBV12-3/TRBV12-4
CDR3 length: 11
D gene: NA
CDR3 protein: CASSLGRGETF

J gene: TRBJ1-1
V gene: TRBV3-1/TRBV3-2
CDR3 length: 13
D gene: NA
CDR3 protein: CASSQDQGTEAFF

J gene: TRBJ2-7
V gene: TRBV7-2
CDR3 length: 14
D gene: NA
CDR3 protein: CASSLMGLSYEQYF

J gene: TRBJ2-7
V gene: TRBV6-6
CDR3 length: 12
D gene: TRBD2
CDR3 protein: CASRSSGHEQYF

J gene: TRBJ1-4
V gene: TRBV11-2
CDR3 length: 13
D gene: TRBD1
CDR3 protein: CASSPTGPEKLFF

J gene: TRBJ2-7
V gene: TRBV5-1
CDR3 length: 14
D gene: NA
CDR3 protein: CASSSAGESVEQYF

J gene: TRBJ1-5
V gene: TRBV7-2
CDR3 length: 15
D gene: NA
CDR3 protein: CASRTAATSNQPQHF

J gene: TRBJ2-1
V gene: TRBV3-1/TRBV3-2
CDR3 length: 16
D gene: NA
CDR3 protein: CASSPERRSSYNEQFF